One and the same sample provided the 21 T cell receptor beta chains below, sequenced in a study of response to subunit inactivated influenza vaccine. TCRdb used MiXCR to reprocess the RT-PCR reads, holding one entry per CDR3 protein. Here the sample spans 400,000 to 550,000 distinct CDR3 sequences, over 25% being singletons. Sequenced here: CD4+ T cells sorted from PBMCs, sampled more than 4 days after vaccination. The receptors originated from a man aged 50 to 60 who received an inactivated influenza vaccine.

J is TRBJ2-7 and V is TRBV10-3; D is undetermined. V lost 10 bases and J 0 bases, leaving 16 bases between the germline ends. The CDR3 is made up of 14 amino acids. CDR1 and CDR2 from the germline V gene are ENHRY and SYGVKD. CDR3 protein: CATRPPSSSYEQYF. The DNA of the CDR3 is TGTGCCACAAGACCCCCTTCTAGCTCCTACGAGCAGTACTTC.

This sequence joins TRBV10-3 and TRBJ2-2, with 8 bases fitting TRBD1. Germline assignment: CDR1 ENHRY and CDR2 SYGVKD. The V segment lost 2 bases and the J segment 0 bases; nucleotides outside the gene matches: 11. The CDR3 has 19 residues. CDR3 in amino acids: CAISEDRGRLNANTGELFF. The CDR3 DNA is TGTGCCATCAGTGAGGACAGGGGACGTCTTAACGCGAACACCGGGGAGCTGTTTTTT.

The table lists this clonotype with a few counts. The chain couples TRBV6-5 to TRBJ2-1, with D maybe TRBD2 (7 bases). With 3 bases removed from V and 6 bases from J, the gap between germline ends came to 15 bases. CDR1 and CDR2 (germline): MNHEY, SVGAGI. This CDR3 is built from 15 residues. The DNA for the CDR3 is TGTGCCAGCAGTTATCCGGGGGGCGGGGTCAATGAGCAGTTCTTC. Translating gives CASSYPGGGVNEQFF.

The V and J genes are TRBV7-9 and TRBJ2-5, with 7 positions matching TRBD1. The CDR3 has 15 amino acids. The germline gives CDR1 SEHNR, CDR2 FQNEAQ (reference sequence). V gave up 0 bases and J gave up 2 bases; unmatched junction bases: 3. This CDR3 reads CASSLAGQSQETQYF. CDR3 DNA: TGTGCCAGCAGCTTAGCGGGACAGTCTCAAGAGACCCAGTACTTC.

This clonotype was seen a few times. The CDR3 reads CAIRVTGINYGYTF. CDR3 in DNA: TGTGCCATCAGAGTGACAGGGATAAACTATGGCTACACCTTC. The chain joins TRBV10-3 to TRBJ1-2; 7 bases line up with TRBD1. CDR1 ENHRY and CDR2 SYGVKD come from the germline V gene. Losses at the gene ends were 6 bases for V and 2 bases for J; bases not matched to a gene: 6. The CDR3 runs 14 residues.

This clonotype came up a few times. This sequence joins TRBV15 and TRBJ2-3; no clear D. CDR1 LNHNV and CDR2 YYDKDF come from the germline V gene (reference sequence). V was trimmed by 5 bases and J by 6 bases, leaving 9 bases between them. This CDR3 spans 12 amino acids. Here the CDR3 reads CATSPIRDTQYF. The CDR3 DNA sequence: TGTGCCACCAGCCCCATTCGGGATACGCAGTATTTT.

This clonotype came up a few times. The rearrangement joins TRBV20-1 to TRBJ1-1; no clear D gene. Deletions cut 4 bases from V and 8 bases from J, with 11 bases between. Germline assignment: CDR1 DFQATT and CDR2 SNEGSKA (reference sequence). This CDR3 is built from 11 residues. In DNA, the CDR3 is TGCAGTGCTAACTCTTTTGGCGAAGCTTTCTTT. Translation: CSANSFGEAFF.

In its sample, this clonotype was seen a few times. The V call is TRBV6-2 or TRBV6-3, the J call TRBJ2-3, with 10 bases aligning to TRBD1. CDR3 length: 16 amino acids. Germline CDR1 and CDR2: MNHEY and SVGEGT. With 1 base clipped from V and 3 bases from J, the junction kept 4 bases outside the gene matches. The CDR3 protein is CASSYWGQGLTDTQYF. CDR3 in DNA: TGTGCCAGCAGTTACTGGGGACAGGGGCTTACAGATACGCAGTATTTT.

The rearrangement links TRBV6-2 or TRBV6-3 to TRBJ2-7; no clear D. The germline V and J ends were trimmed by 0 bases and 6 bases, with 9 bases remaining between them. CDR3 length: 13 amino acids. Per the germline V gene, CDR1 is MNHEY and CDR2 is SVGEGT. The CDR3 DNA sequence: TGTGCCAGCAGTTACTCTGGCTCCCTCGAGCAGTACTTC. Amino acids: CASSYSGSLEQYF.

This clonotype has just a few counts. The CDR3 loop is CASSSLGQHQETQYF. The DNA of the CDR3 is TGTGCCAGCAGCTCCCTGGGACAGCACCAAGAGACCCAGTACTTC. The V call is TRBV11-2, the J call TRBJ2-5, with 7 bases lining up with TRBD1. Germline CDR1 reads SGHAT; CDR2 reads FQNNGV. Unmatched junction bases numbered 5, after V lost 4 bases and J lost 0 bases. The CDR3 is made up of 15 amino acids.

This clonotype was counted many times. A read error may produce the germline difference seen at one junction end. The V and J genes are TRBV5-1 and TRBJ2-7; 9 nucleotides line up with TRBD1. Germline V gene lookup returns CDR1 SGHRS and CDR2 YFSETQ. CDR3 length: 14 residues. The CDR3: CASSPGTGSYEQYF. The CDR3 DNA reads as TGTGCCAGCAGCCCCGGGACAGGGTCCTACGAGCAGTACTTC.

This clonotype was picked up a small number of times. This chain links TRBV11-2 with TRBJ2-1; D ambiguous. Deletions cut 5 bases from V and 6 bases from J, with 17 bases between. Germline assignment: CDR1 SGHAT and CDR2 FQNNGV. The CDR3 is 15 amino acids. The CDR3 DNA sequence: TGTGCCAGCAGCACCGGTCGGGCTCTAGTCAATGAGCAGTTCTTC. It yields the protein CASSTGRALVNEQFF.

The rearrangement uses TRBV5-1 and TRBJ2-2, with TRBD1 matching 7 bases. Per germline, CDR1 SGHRS and CDR2 YFSETQ. V lost 6 bases to trimming and J lost 3 bases; unmatched junction nucleotides: 8. The CDR3 sequence is 15 residues long. The CDR3 sequence is CASNPGQAYTGELFF. The CDR3 DNA is TGCGCCAGCAATCCCGGACAGGCGTACACCGGGGAGCTGTTTTTT. Using reference TRBV5-1 and TRBJ2-2 for the parts outside the CDR3, the full variable domain is KAGVTQTPRYLIKTRGQQVTLSCSPISGHRSVSWYQQTPGQGLQFLFEYFSETQRNKGNFPGRFSGRQFSNSRSEMNVSTLELGDSALYLCASNPGQAYTGELFFGEGSRLTVL.

This clonotype has ten or more counts. The chain couples TRBV12-3 or TRBV12-4 to TRBJ1-4, with D uncertain. CDR3 size: 12 residues. Trimming pared 8 bases from V and 5 bases from J, leaving 9 bases between. The CDR3 protein is CASSPGNEKLFF. The CDR3 DNA reads as TGTGCCAGCTCACCGGGGAATGAAAAACTGTTTTTT.

This clonotype has more than one count but fewer than ten. The chain links TRBV20-1 to TRBJ1-2; D may be TRBD1 (5 bases). V gave up 3 bases and J gave up 7 bases, with 30 bases separating them. The CDR3 length is 18 residues. CDR1 is DFQATT, CDR2 SNEGSKA, per germline (reference sequence). CDR3 sequence: CSARVGLGAGGGDSGYTF. The CDR3 DNA reads TGCAGTGCTAGGGTCGGCTTAGGAGCCGGGGGGGGTGACAGTGGCTACACCTTC.

The chain uses TRBV4-2 and TRBJ2-3, with 7 bases matching TRBD2. The CDR3 is 15 amino acids. Germline V CDR1 and CDR2: LGHNA, YNFKEQ. The J segment lost 6 bases and the V segment lost 4 bases, leaving 10 bases of the junction unmatched. CDR3 sequence reads: CASSRAGEIMDTQYF. As DNA, the CDR3 is TGTGCCAGCAGCCGCGCGGGGGAGATCATGGATACGCAGTATTTT.

The chain combines TRBV15 with TRBJ2-3; D is possibly TRBD1 or TRBD2 (5 bases each). V lost 1 base, J lost 4 bases, and 12 bases lay in between. The CDR3 has 15 amino acids. In germline, CDR1 is LNHNV, CDR2 YYDKDF (reference sequence). The CDR3: CATSRVGADADTQYF. The CDR3 DNA sequence: TGTGCCACCAGCAGAGTCGGGGCAGATGCAGATACGCAGTATTTT. Variable domain in full (rest from reference TRBV15 and TRBJ2-3): DAMVIQNPRYQVTQFGKPVTLSCSQTLNHNVMYWYQQKSSQAPKLLFHYYDKDFNNEADTPDNFQSRRPNTSFCFLDIRSPGLGDTAMYLCATSRVGADADTQYFGPGTRLTVL.

The chain uses TRBV7-6 and TRBJ2-3; 10 nucleotides agree with TRBD1. J gave up 2 bases and V 6 bases, and 5 bases lay outside the gene matches. The germline gives CDR1 SGHVS, CDR2 FNYEAQ. The CDR3 has 15 amino acids. CDR3 loop: CASRMTGGLTDTQYF. CDR3 in DNA: TGTGCCAGCAGGATGACAGGGGGCCTCACAGATACGCAGTATTTT.

The rearrangement joins TRBV5-1 to TRBJ2-1; tentatively, D is TRBD2 (7 bases). With 0 bases removed from V and 9 bases from J, the gap between germline ends came to 13 bases. CDR3 length: 14 residues. CDR1 and CDR2 (germline): SGHRS, YFSETQ. This chain's CDR3 is CASSLVGGLGEQFF. CDR3 in DNA: TGCGCCAGCAGCTTGGTCGGGGGGCTTGGTGAGCAGTTCTTC.

J is TRBJ2-5 and V is TRBV7-2, with a possible D match to TRBD1 (5 bases). The CDR3 is made up of 15 amino acids. Trimming pared 5 bases from V and 1 base from J, leaving 14 bases between. From germline, CDR1 is SGHTA and CDR2 FQGNSA. CDR3 DNA sequence: TGTGCCAGCAGCCCCGACAGTGGGCGCCAAGAGACCCAGTACTTC. Translated: CASSPDSGRQETQYF.

This clonotype was detected ten times or more. V is TRBV20-1 and J is TRBJ1-6; 9 bases line up with TRBD1. The junction had 7 bases not matched to a gene; V was cut back by 6 bases and J by 10 bases. CDR1 and CDR2 (germline): DFQATT, SNEGSKA (reference sequence). CDR3 length: 13 residues. CDR3: CSARDRVGSPLHF. The CDR3 nucleotides are TGCAGTGCCAGGGACAGGGTGGGCTCACCCCTCCACTTT.